The 29 T cell receptor beta chains below all came from one sample that was sequenced in a study of T cells in Graves' hyperthyroidism and ophthalmopathy. RNA transcripts gave rise to amplified TCR beta CDR3 regions. RT-PCR in the first round (using the HTBI primer set) targeted the TCR CDR3. TCRdb re-derived calls from the multiplex PCR reads in MiXCR, one entry per CDR3 protein. The table lists under 700,000 distinct CDR3 sequences, 16% of them singletons. Material: blood. These receptors all stem from a woman aged 18-29 years with Graves' hyperthyroidism.

This clonotype was recorded many times. CDR3 sequence: CASSTLAGGQDFQFF. Written as DNA, the CDR3 is TGTGCCAGCAGTACATTAGCGGGGGGCCAGGATTTTCAGTTCTTC. The genes are TRBV6-2 or TRBV6-3 and TRBJ2-1, with 10 positions matching TRBD2. The J segment lost 13 bases and the V segment lost 5 bases, leaving 14 bases of the junction unmatched. The CDR3 runs to 15 residues. Germline CDR1 reads MNHEY; CDR2 reads SVGEGT.

This clonotype was seen ten or more times. The chain carries TRBV27 and TRBJ2-7; 9 bases are shared with TRBD1. After removal of 5 bases from V and 2 bases from J, the junction contained 7 bases not matched to a gene. CDR1 MNHEY and CDR2 SMNVEV come from the germline V gene (reference sequence). This CDR3 comprises 15 residues. Here the CDR3 reads CASSTRDRDPYEQYF. DNA for the CDR3: TGTGCCAGCAGTACCCGGGACAGGGACCCCTACGAGCAGTACTTC.

This clonotype has ten or more counts. J is TRBJ2-5 and V is TRBV11-2; 8 nucleotides line up with TRBD2. V shed 2 bases and J 5 bases; nucleotides not matched to a gene: 10. CDR1 is SGHAT, CDR2 FQNNGV, per germline. The CDR3 loop spans 16 amino acids. The CDR3 DNA follows: TGTGCCAGCAGCTTAAAGGGCGGGAGGTATGGGGAGACCCAGTACTTC. This sequence encodes CASSLKGGRYGETQYF.

This clonotype came up many times. V and J are TRBV6-1 and TRBJ2-1; 7 bases line up with TRBD1. Per the germline V gene, CDR1 is MNHNS and CDR2 is SASEGT. The CDR3 runs to 16 residues. V dropped 5 bases and J dropped 1; count of bases not matched to a gene: 8. The CDR3 region is CASSYTRQGSYNEQFF. The CDR3 DNA reads as TGTGCCAGCAGTTACACCCGACAGGGTTCCTACAATGAGCAGTTCTTC.

In this sample, this clonotype turned up many times. The junction shows a germline mismatch at one end, possibly a read error. This sequence joins TRBV12-3 or TRBV12-4 and TRBJ2-4, with 7 bases matching TRBD2. The CDR3 runs 15 residues. This CDR3 is CASSLAAIYKNIQYF. The CDR3 nucleotides are TGTGCCAGCAGTCTAGCGGCTATCTACAAAAACATTCAGTACTTC.

This clonotype was seen a few times. The chain carries TRBV5-1 and TRBJ2-3; TRBD2 aligns across 10 bases. The CDR3 length is 15 residues. Germline lookup yields CDR1 SGHRS and CDR2 YFSETQ. V shed 4 bases, J shed 3 bases, and the junction held 5 bases outside the gene matches. CDR3 residues: CASSPSGRATDTQYF. The CDR3 nucleotides read TGCGCCAGCAGCCCAAGCGGGAGGGCAACAGATACGCAGTATTTT. Complete variable domain (other parts from reference TRBV5-1 and TRBJ2-3): KAGVTQTPRYLIKTRGQQVTLSCSPISGHRSVSWYQQTPGQGLQFLFEYFSETQRNKGNFPGRFSGRQFSNSRSEMNVSTLELGDSALYLCASSPSGRATDTQYFGPGTRLTVL.

V and J are TRBV27 and TRBJ2-2; D tentatively fits TRBD1 or TRBD2 (5 bases each). Looked up from germline, CDR1 is MNHEY and CDR2 is SMNVEV (reference sequence). The V end lost 1 base, the J end lost 4 bases, and 16 bases lay between the germline ends. The CDR3 spans 17 residues. The CDR3 nucleotides are TGTGCCAGCAGTTTATACCCCGGTAAGGGGAGCACCGGGGAGCTGTTTTTT. Translating gives CASSLYPGKGSTGELFF.

This clonotype was seen a handful of times. This rearrangement joins TRBV15 to TRBJ1-5; no clear D. V dropped 1 base and J dropped 0 bases, with 7 bases sitting between them. The CDR3 runs to 15 residues. CDR1 and CDR2 (germline): LNHNV, YYDKDF (reference sequence). CDR3 DNA sequence: TGTGCCACCAGCAGAGCTAGGAATAGCAATCAGCCCCAGCATTTT. Residues: CATSRARNSNQPQHF.

This clonotype was recorded many times. The chain recombines TRBV2 with TRBJ2-3, with 13 positions matching TRBD2. V gave up 6 bases and J gave up 2 bases; unmatched junction bases: 5. Germline V gives CDR1 SNHLY, CDR2 FYNNEI. The CDR3 has 16 residues. This CDR3 reads CASSKGTSGNTDTQYF. For the CDR3, the DNA is TGTGCCAGCAGCAAAGGGACTAGCGGGAACACAGATACGCAGTATTTT.

CDR3 bases: TGCGCCAGCAGCTCCGACGACACTCGCTATGGCTACACCTTC. Amino acids: CASSSDDTRYGYTF. The chain joins TRBV5-1 to TRBJ1-2; D gene unclear. The CDR3 is made up of 14 amino acids. CDR1 is SGHRS and CDR2 is YFSETQ in the germline V gene. V was shortened by 3 bases and J by 4 bases, with 13 bases between the two germline ends.

This clonotype appeared many times. V gene TRBV12-3 or TRBV12-4 combines with J gene TRBJ1-1; 8 bases fit TRBD1. V lost 5 bases to trimming and J lost 5 bases; unmatched junction nucleotides: 7. The CDR3 is 14 residues long. CDR3 in amino acids: CASSRTGMRTEAFF. The CDR3 coding sequence is TGTGCCAGCAGTCGGACAGGGATGCGAACTGAAGCTTTCTTT.

This clonotype was detected ten times or more. The rearrangement uses TRBV2 and TRBJ1-4; D call uncertain. The V gene's germline CDR1 is SNHLY and CDR2 FYNNEI. The CDR3 extends over 15 amino acids. Trimming cost V 8 bases and J 0 bases, with 13 bases left between them. The CDR3 region has the DNA TGTGCCAGCCAAGCGACGGCGGCAACTAATGAAAAACTGTTTTTT. Its translation: CASQATAATNEKLFF.

The gene calls are TRBV7-2 and TRBJ1-5; D remains ambiguous. V was cut by 6 bases and J by 3 bases, with 15 bases left in between. Per germline, CDR1 SGHTA and CDR2 FQGNSA. CDR3 length equals 15 residues. The CDR3: CASSWGRGSNQPQHF. CDR3 sequence (DNA): TGTGCCAGCAGTTGGGGTCGGGGATCCAATCAGCCCCAGCATTTT.

The chain couples TRBV10-3 to TRBJ2-5, with 8 bases aligning to TRBD2. Germline lookup yields CDR1 ENHRY and CDR2 SYGVKD. The V segment lost 5 bases and the J segment 3 bases; nucleotides outside the gene matches: 5. This CDR3 has 14 residues. The CDR3 DNA is TGTGCCATCAGTACGGGGGGGGCCGAAGAGACCCAGTACTTC. It specifies CAISTGGAEETQYF.

The chain is built from TRBV28 and TRBJ2-1, with 10 nucleotides matching TRBD2. The CDR3 sequence is 18 residues long. V was clipped by 3 bases and J by 3 bases; unmatched bases: 11. Germline CDR1 is MDHEN and CDR2 is SYDVKM. CDR3 bases: TGTGCCAGCAGTTTCCAGTTGAGCGGGAGGGCCTTCTACAATGAGCAGTTCTTC. Its protein is CASSFQLSGRAFYNEQFF. The full variable domain, with the rest looked up from reference TRBV28 and TRBJ2-1, is DVKVTQSSRYLVKRTGEKVFLECVQDMDHENMFWYRQDPGLGLRLIYFSYDVKMKEKGDIPEGYSVSREKKERFSLILESASTNQTSMYLCASSFQLSGRAFYNEQFFGPGTRLTVL.

This clonotype occurred many times. The chain joins TRBV12-3 or TRBV12-4 to TRBJ2-3, with unresolved D. The CDR3 sequence is 15 residues long. V shed 4 bases and J shed 4 bases, with 15 bases lying between them. CDR3 sequence reads: CASSSRTERADTQYF. The CDR3, as DNA: TGTGCCAGCAGTTCGAGGACCGAGCGTGCAGATACGCAGTATTTT.

This clonotype has at least ten counts. CDR3 region: CASSLVRLALNEQYF. DNA for the CDR3: TGTGCCAGCAGCTTAGTTAGACTAGCTCTCAACGAGCAGTACTTC. This chain connects TRBV7-6 to TRBJ2-7; 7 bases fit TRBD2. Germline V gene sequence: CDR1 SGHVS, CDR2 FNYEAQ. The trim removed 1 base at V and 5 bases at J, leaving 8 bases unmatched. The CDR3 covers 15 residues.

The CDR3 nucleotides read TGTGCCAGCAGCCCGCCATCGGGACAGGGCTCCTACAATGAGCAGTTCTTC. Its protein product is CASSPPSGQGSYNEQFF. This sequence joins TRBV3-1 and TRBJ2-1; 9 bases agree with TRBD1. Germline CDR1 reads LGHDT; CDR2 reads YNNKEL (reference sequence). V lost 4 bases, J lost 0 bases, and 7 bases stayed unmatched. The length of the CDR3 is 17 residues.

At least ten counts were recorded for this clonotype. This sequence joins TRBV20-1 and TRBJ2-1; 12 bases match TRBD2. Germline CDR1 DFQATT, CDR2 SNEGSKA (reference sequence). J lost 6 bases, V lost 5 bases, and 5 bases had no gene match. The CDR3 consists of 14 residues. The CDR3 sequence: CSAYTSGRTNEQFF. In nucleotides, the CDR3 is TGCAGTGCTTATACTAGCGGGAGGACCAATGAGCAGTTCTTC.

This chain connects TRBV4-2 to TRBJ2-1, with 9 bases aligning to TRBD1. The CDR3 has 16 residues. Germline V lookup: CDR1 LGHNA, CDR2 YNFKEQ. J gave up 6 bases and V 0 bases, and 6 bases lay outside the gene matches. CDR3 DNA sequence: TGTGCCAGCAGCCAAGAGGAAAACAGGGGGCTCAATGAGCAGTTCTTC. Translating gives CASSQEENRGLNEQFF.

This clonotype was observed many times. The genes are TRBV2 and TRBJ1-1; maybe TRBD1 (5 bases). Trimming took off 7 bases at V and 0 bases at J, with 9 bases between the two ends. The CDR3 covers 13 residues. Germline loops: CDR1 SNHLY, CDR2 FYNNEI. In nucleotides, the CDR3 is TGTGCCAGCACCCTGACAGTGAACACTGAAGCTTTCTTT. Protein sequence: CASTLTVNTEAFF.

The rearrangement links TRBV7-9 to TRBJ2-2; 8 positions agree with TRBD1. CDR1 and CDR2 (germline): SEHNR, FQNEAQ (reference sequence). V lost 3 bases and J lost 3; bases outside the gene matches: 3. The CDR3 is 15 amino acids. The CDR3 coding sequence is TGTGCCAGCAGCTTCAGGGGGCCCGACACCGGGGAGCTGTTTTTT. This encodes CASSFRGPDTGELFF.

The sample holds many counts of this clonotype. V and J are TRBV3-1 and TRBJ2-5; 8 nucleotides align to TRBD1. This CDR3 spans 13 amino acids. Trimming cost V 7 bases and J 4 bases; bases outside gene matches: 5. CDR1 and CDR2 (germline): LGHDT, YNNKEL (reference sequence). CDR3 protein: CASNDRGGETQYF. The CDR3 DNA reads as TGTGCCAGCAACGACAGGGGAGGAGAGACCCAGTACTTC.

The chain couples TRBV11-2 to TRBJ2-7, with 13 bases aligning to TRBD2. The ends lost 4 bases at V and 4 bases at J; junction bases unmatched: 16. The CDR3 is 19 residues long. In germline, CDR1 is SGHAT, CDR2 FQNNGV. The CDR3 is CASSSRTSGSFLQSYEQYF. The CDR3 region has the DNA TGTGCCAGCAGCTCCCGGACTAGCGGGAGCTTCCTGCAGAGTTACGAGCAGTACTTC.

In this sample, this clonotype turned up many times. The genes are TRBV3-1 and TRBJ2-2, with TRBD2 matching over 7 bases. CDR1 and CDR2 (germline): LGHDT, YNNKEL (reference sequence). V was clipped by 4 bases and J by 2 bases; unmatched bases: 1. The CDR3 consists of 14 residues. CDR3 sequence: CASSLGLNTGELFF. For the CDR3, the DNA is TGTGCCAGCAGCCTGGGACTAAACACCGGGGAGCTGTTTTTT.

Many counts were recorded for this clonotype. The CDR3 sequence is CASSPDRQTNEKLFF. The CDR3 nucleotides are TGTGCCAGCTCACCCGACAGGCAGACTAATGAAAAACTGTTTTTT. The chain has TRBV18 and TRBJ1-4; maybe TRBD1 (6 bases). The CDR3 runs 15 residues. Germline V gene data show CDR1 as KGHSH and CDR2 as LQKENI. V lost 3 bases, J lost 2 bases, and 10 bases lay in between.

The V gene is TRBV19, the J gene TRBJ1-2; TRBD1 matches at 8 bases. Trimming cost V 4 bases and J 9 bases; bases outside gene matches: 1. The CDR3 has 11 amino acids. Per the germline V gene, CDR1 is LNHDA and CDR2 is SQIVND (reference sequence). The CDR3 sequence is CASSRTGRYTF. CDR3 in DNA: TGTGCCAGTAGTAGGACAGGGCGCTACACCTTC.

This clonotype was detected only a few times. The chain uses TRBV30 and TRBJ1-5; tentative D call: TRBD1 (5 bases). Per germline, CDR1 GTSNPN and CDR2 SVGIG (reference sequence). The germline V and J ends were trimmed by 4 bases and 2 bases, with 9 bases remaining between them. CDR3 length: 13 amino acids. CDR3 sequence (DNA): TGTGCCTGGAATTCGGGGGGCAATCAGCCCCAGCATTTT. It is translated as CAWNSGGNQPQHF.

V usage is TRBV5-4 and J usage is TRBJ1-2, with D unresolved. Trimming removed 1 base at V and 4 bases at J, with 14 bases between. This CDR3 is 15 amino acids long. Looked up from germline, CDR1 is SGHNT and CDR2 is YYREEE (reference sequence). The CDR3, as DNA: TGTGCCAGCAGCTTGTCCCAGGTTTTTGCCTATGGCTACACCTTC. Translating gives CASSLSQVFAYGYTF.